The rows below give T cell receptor beta chains drawn from one sample of a study of CD8 T cells in ankylosing spondylitis. From the 5' RACE reads, TCRdb called clonotypes with MiXCR, one entry per CDR3 protein. Among 350,000 to 450,000 distinct CDR3 sequences listed, about 24% were seen once. The material sequenced was blood, either unsorted or a sorted T cell fraction (not recorded which). These receptor sequences come from a male donor with ankylosing spondylitis. The CDR3 runs from the conserved cysteine through the conserved F or W. A D gene is named only where the DNA matches it firmly. The size field is filled for only some rows; it gives once, few, many or a size class.

j_call clone_size v_call d_call cdr3_nt cdr3_aa
TRBJ2-1 - TRBV20-1 - TGCAGTGCTAGAGATATCAGGGGATCGTCCTACAATGAGCAGTTCTTC CSARDIRGSSYNEQFF
TRBJ1-5 few TRBV12-3/TRBV12-4 - TGTGCCAGCAGACTCACAGGGTTTCAGCCCCAGCATTTT CASRLTGFQPQHF
TRBJ2-7 - TRBV5-1 - TGCGCCAGCAGCGCCGGGACACAGGCCTACGAGCAGTACTTC CASSAGTQAYEQYF
TRBJ1-1 - TRBV5-1 TRBD1 TGCGCCAGCAGCTTCGGGGACAGGGAGAACACTGAAGCTTTCTTT CASSFGDRENTEAFF
TRBJ1-2 few TRBV29-1 - TGCAGCGTCGACTCTCAGGGTTATGGCTACACCTTC CSVDSQGYGYTF
TRBJ2-1 - TRBV20-1 - TGCAGTGCTAGCCTTGGAGGGCGGATTCTAGATAGCTCCTACAATGAGCAGTTCTTC CSASLGGRILDSSYNEQFF
TRBJ2-1 many TRBV11-2 TRBD2 TGTGCCAGCAGCTTAAACTCAGCGGGAGGGTGGGGTGAGCAGTTCTTC CASSLNSAGGWGEQFF
TRBJ2-1 many TRBV12-3/TRBV12-4 TRBD2 TGTGCCAGCAGTTTTATCTTAGCGGGAGAAGTCTACAATGAGCAGTTCTTC CASSFILAGEVYNEQFF
TRBJ2-3 - TRBV20-1 - TGCAGTGCTATCCGCAGGGGCACAGATACGCAGTATTTT CSAIRRGTDTQYF
TRBJ1-4 few TRBV27 - TGTGCCAGCAGTTTTGTGGGGGGAATTGCAACTAATGAAAAACTGTTTTTT CASSFVGGIATNEKLFF
TRBJ1-4 - TRBV11-2 - TGTGCCAGCAGCTTAGTTTTCGGGGGGGCCCTTGGAAAACTGTTTTTT CASSLVFGGALGKLFF
TRBJ2-3 - TRBV20-1 - TGCAGTGCTAGAGATTCAGGGAGGCCCACAGATACGCAGTATTTT CSARDSGRPTDTQYF
TRBJ2-2 - TRBV12-3/TRBV12-4 - TGTGCCAGCAGTTTGGTCCCTCCCCCTCACCCCGCCGGGGAGCTGTTTTTT CASSLVPPPHPAGELFF
TRBJ1-4 few TRBV12-3/TRBV12-4 - TGTGCCAGCAGCCCCGGTTCAGGGCACGCTGAAAAACTGTTTTTT CASSPGSGHAEKLFF
TRBJ1-5 - TRBV30 - TGTGCCTGGTCGGGTGGTAAGGGAAATCAGCCCCAGCATTTT CAWSGGKGNQPQHF
TRBJ2-7 once TRBV6-2/TRBV6-3 TRBD1 TGTGCCAGCAAAAGCCAGGGGGTCTCCTACGAGCAGTACTTC CASKSQGVSYEQYF
TRBJ2-1 few TRBV3-1 TRBD2 TGTGCCAGCAGCCAATCCGGGACTAGCGGGAGAGATGAGCAGTTCTTC CASSQSGTSGRDEQFF
TRBJ1-1 few TRBV20-1 TRBD1 TGCAGTGCTAGCCTCGGGACAGATGAAGCTTTCTTT CSASLGTDEAFF
TRBJ1-6 - TRBV5-1 - TGCGCCAGCAGCTTGGGGGACGGTGGGAATTCACCCCTCCACTTT CASSLGDGGNSPLHF
TRBJ2-3 few TRBV5-1 TRBD2 TGCGCCAGCAGCGCCGGGACTAGCGGGGAAGATACGCAGTATTTT CASSAGTSGEDTQYF
TRBJ2-3 few TRBV5-1 - TGCGCCAGCAGCTTGTCGGCGGGAATAGGGAATACGCAGTATTTT CASSLSAGIGNTQYF
TRBJ2-2 - TRBV5-1 - TGCGCCAGCAGCTTGGATGCTAGCGGGGAGCTGTTTTTT CASSLDASGELFF
TRBJ1-2 - TRBV7-6 TRBD1 TGTGCCAGCAGCACCCGGGACAGGGGGCCAGGATATGGCTACACCTTC CASSTRDRGPGYGYTF
TRBJ2-3 - TRBV12-3/TRBV12-4 - TGTGCCAGCAGTTTAGCTGGGGGCTCCCGAGGCACAGATACGCAGTATTTT CASSLAGGSRGTDTQYF
TRBJ1-1 few TRBV10-3 - TGTGCCATCAGTGGTGCATGGGGGGGGAAGGCCACTGAAGCTTTCTTT CAISGAWGGKATEAFF
TRBJ1-3 many TRBV7-2 - TGTGCCAGCAGCGTAATGGCTAGTGGAAACACCATATATTTT CASSVMASGNTIYF
TRBJ2-1 once TRBV25-1 - TGTGCCAGCAGTGACAGCTCCTACAATGAGCAGTTCTTC CASSDSSYNEQFF
TRBJ2-5 - TRBV12-3/TRBV12-4 TRBD1 TGTGCCAGCAGTCGACAGGGGGAGGTTGGTCTTGCCCAGTACTTC CASSRQGEVGLAQYF
TRBJ2-5 few TRBV2 - TGTGCCAGCAGTGTGGGGGTTTACCAAGAGACCCAGTACTTC CASSVGVYQETQYF
TRBJ2-4 few TRBV20-1 - TGCAGTGCTAGAGCTGTTGCTGGGGACTCCCTTGCCATTCAGTACTTC CSARAVAGDSLAIQYF
TRBJ2-7 - TRBV24-1 TRBD2 TGTGCCACCAGTGATTTGTCGAGCGGGGGTTCCTACGAGCAGTACTTC CATSDLSSGGSYEQYF
TRBJ2-2 few TRBV5-1 - TGCGCCAGCGCACTAGCCTCAACCGGGGAGCTGTTTTTT CASALASTGELFF
TRBJ1-1 once TRBV11-2 TRBD1 TGTGCCAGCAGCGCGACAGGGGCCCTGAGCACTGAAGCTTTCTTT CASSATGALSTEAFF
TRBJ1-1 - TRBV6-1 - TGTGCCAGCAGTGAAGCGCCGGGGCCCCCCGAAGCTTTCTTT CASSEAPGPPEAFF
TRBJ1-3 few TRBV10-3 - TGTGCCATCAGCCACAATTCTGGAAACACCATATATTTT CAISHNSGNTIYF
TRBJ1-1 few TRBV27 TRBD1 TGTGCCAGCAGTTTATGGGCTGTAAGTGTGGGACAGAGCACTGAAGCTTTCTTT CASSLWAVSVGQSTEAFF
TRBJ2-1 - TRBV27 TRBD2 TGTGGACCCGGGACTAGCGGGAGCAATGAGCAGTTCTTC CGPGTSGSNEQFF
TRBJ2-1 few TRBV7-9 - TGTGCCAGCAGCTTAGACGCTAGCGATGAGCAGTTCTTC CASSLDASDEQFF
TRBJ2-3 - TRBV5-1 - TGCGCCAGCAGCTTGGAGGATTACACAGATACGCAGTATTTT CASSLEDYTDTQYF
TRBJ2-1 - TRBV7-9 - TGTGCCAGCAGCGTGGGCGGGACGGGCTCCGAGCAGTTCTTC CASSVGGTGSEQFF
TRBJ1-3 - TRBV7-9 - TGTGCCAGCAGAGGGGGCTCTGGAAACACCATATATTTT CASRGGSGNTIYF
TRBJ1-2 - TRBV20-1 - TGCAGTGCCGTGACCCCCAGGGTGGGCTATGGCTACACCTTC CSAVTPRVGYGYTF
TRBJ2-2 few TRBV24-1 TRBD2 TGTGCCACCAGATCTAGCGGAAACACCGGGGAGCTGTTTTTT CATRSSGNTGELFF
TRBJ2-1 - TRBV7-7 - TGTGCCAGCAGCCCTATGATGGGCTACAATGAGCAGTTCTTC CASSPMMGYNEQFF
TRBJ1-2 - TRBV3-1 - TGTGCCAGCAGCCAAGATTTACGGTATGGCTACACCTTC CASSQDLRYGYTF
TRBJ1-2 many TRBV5-6 TRBD1 TGTGCCAGCAGCTTCCGGGACAGGGTCTATGGCTACACCTTC CASSFRDRVYGYTF
TRBJ2-1 - TRBV4-1 TRBD2 TGCGCCAGCAGCCAAGTGGGGGGGTATGAGCAGTTCTTC CASSQVGGYEQFF
TRBJ2-5 few TRBV30 TRBD2 TGTGCCTGGGGGCGGGAGGTAGGGGAGACCCAGTACTTC CAWGREVGETQYF
TRBJ2-3 many TRBV7-8 - TGTGCCAGCAGCTCCCAGGCCAGGGACACAGATACGCAGTATTTT CASSSQARDTDTQYF
TRBJ2-3 few TRBV2 TRBD1 TGTGCCAGCAGACGACAGGGGAGTTCAGATACGCAGTATTTT CASRRQGSSDTQYF
TRBJ2-1 few TRBV20-1 TRBD2 TGCAGTGCCTCTCGCAGCGGGAGGGGACTGGGTGAGCAGTTCTTC CSASRSGRGLGEQFF
TRBJ1-6 - TRBV2 TRBD1 TGTGCCAGCAACCCGGACAGGGGGAATTCACCCCTCCACTTT CASNPDRGNSPLHF
TRBJ2-4 - TRBV25-1 - TGTGCCAGCAGTGAATATAGTCATAAAGCCAAAAACATTCAGTACTTC CASSEYSHKAKNIQYF
TRBJ1-1 few TRBV29-1 - TGCAGCGTTGAGAAGGGTCGTGGGACTGAAGCTTTCTTT CSVEKGRGTEAFF
TRBJ1-5 many TRBV12-3/TRBV12-4 - TGTGCCAGCAGTCCACCGGGGGAGCCCCAGCATTTT CASSPPGEPQHF